This passage covers 8 T cell receptor beta chains from one sample sequenced in a study of beta chain features in type 1 diabetes. Investigators reverse transcribed all isolated RNA, so they sequenced expressed TCRB transcripts. Repertoires were generated with immunoSEQ multiplex PCR, while TCRdb's copy carries only in-frame clones and drops some. The table lists about 400,000 clones, roughly 12% of them singletons. The sample taken for sequencing was naive CD4+ T cells from blood. The receptors originated from a man aged 18 to 30 in good health.

This clone was counted between two and nine times. This chain joins TRBV7-3 and TRBJ2-7; TRBD2 agrees at 9 bases. Germline V gene data show CDR1 as SGHTA and CDR2 as FQGTGA. The junction had 5 bases not matched to a gene; V was cut back by 2 bases and J by 3 bases. The CDR3 contains 15 residues. Here the CDR3 reads CASSLGGGGHYEQYF. The CDR3 DNA reads TGTGCCAGCAGCTTAGGCGGGGGGGGCCACTACGAGCAGTACTTC.

The sample holds a few counts of this clone. This chain links TRBV28 with TRBJ1-4, with no clear D. The germline V and J ends were trimmed by 6 bases and 6 bases, with 11 bases remaining between them. The CDR3 covers 13 residues. The germline V gene encodes CDR1 MDHEN and CDR2 SYDVKM. CDR3 sequence (DNA): TGTGCCAGCAGAGTGCACCCGGATGAAAAACTGTTTTTT. Translating it yields CASRVHPDEKLFF.

This chain links TRBV5-1 with TRBJ1-2; D perhaps matches TRBD1 (6 bases). The CDR3 has 14 amino acids. Trimming took 0 bases from V and 6 from J, leaving 12 bases between them. Germline CDR1 is SGHRS and CDR2 is YFSETQ. The CDR3 nucleotides are TGCGCCAGCAGCTTGGGACAGGCAAGTCATGGCTACACCTTC. This encodes CASSLGQASHGYTF. Variable domain in full (rest from reference TRBV5-1 and TRBJ1-2): KAGVTQTPRYLIKTRGQQVTLSCSPISGHRSVSWYQQTPGQGLQFLFEYFSETQRNKGNFPGRFSGRQFSNSRSEMNVSTLELGDSALYLCASSLGQASHGYTFGSGTRLTVV.

The rearrangement links TRBV30 to TRBJ2-7; 9 positions match TRBD1. The CDR3 has 15 amino acids. Germline assignment: CDR1 GTSNPN and CDR2 SVGIG (reference sequence). V was clipped by 0 bases and J by 3 bases; unmatched bases: 6. CDR3 sequence reads: CAWSVAGQGVYEQYF. CDR3 coding DNA: TGTGCCTGGAGTGTAGCGGGACAGGGCGTCTACGAGCAGTACTTC.

The chain recombines TRBV9 with TRBJ2-5, with 9 positions matching TRBD2. The ends lost 3 bases at V and 1 base at J; junction bases unmatched: 4. Germline CDR1 reads SGDLS; CDR2 reads YYNGEE. The CDR3 extends over 15 amino acids. CDR3 loop: CASSGGLAPQETQYF. In DNA form, the CDR3 reads TGTGCCAGCAGCGGCGGACTAGCGCCCCAAGAGACCCAGTACTTC.

This clone was detected a few times. This chain connects TRBV7-2 to TRBJ2-5; D gene ambiguous. V lost 8 bases and J 2 bases, leaving 9 bases between the germline ends. The CDR3 contains 12 residues. Germline loops: CDR1 SGHTA, CDR2 FQGNSA. Here the CDR3 reads CASRSNQETQYF. CDR3 DNA sequence: TGTGCCAGCCGGTCCAATCAAGAGACCCAGTACTTC.

The V gene is TRBV5-1, the J gene TRBJ2-1; 12 positions agree with TRBD2. The CDR3 consists of 17 residues. Unmatched junction bases numbered 8, after V lost 3 bases and J lost 4 bases. From germline, CDR1 is SGHRS and CDR2 YFSETQ. CDR3 DNA: TGCGCCAGCAGCTGGGTTCCAGGGACTAGCGGGTACAATGAGCAGTTCTTC. Translated, it gives CASSWVPGTSGYNEQFF.

This clone came up a few times. This chain joins TRBV6-5 and TRBJ1-2; TRBD1 is a possible D gene (6 bases). This CDR3 has 14 residues. Trimming removed 0 bases at V and 6 bases at J, with 11 bases between. Germline-derived CDR1 and CDR2 are MNHEY and SVGAGI. CDR3 protein: CASSYSPGAHGYTF. CDR3 in DNA: TGTGCCAGCAGTTACTCCCCAGGGGCTCATGGCTACACCTTC.